This T cell receptor (beta chain) was found in a study of cytomegalovirus exposure and HLA in healthy donors (dated by TCRdb to about 2017). At the level of the whole study: According to a later analysis, the roughly 120 validation repertoires were produced on the same platform as the 680 or so repertoires of the first cohort. Along with the approximately 700-subject first cohort, a separate validation cohort of around 110 different subjects was used. To predict cytomegalovirus infection status, the study brought together high-throughput TCR immunosequencing, statistical association of individual TCRs with disease status, and machine learning. The study aimed to test whether cataloging public T cell receptors could reveal signatures of past pathogen exposure.

The library was prepared using the immunoSEQ multiplex PCR assay. Concerning the study's data processing: A statistical classification framework was built for diagnosing cytomegalovirus status from the catalog of TCR beta chain sequences. TCRdb stores this immuneACCESS table with in-frame sequences only. Part of the clones is absent; in the studies checked, under half of the shortfall reflects unresolved V genes, and no reason is known for the rest. The V and J calls and the clone size are those of that table, but D and trimming were determined from the DNA. This sample is represented by 110,000 or so clones; more than 70% of them were singletons. About 5.3% of the sample is held by the ten biggest clonotypes. Note on this clone: This receptor's antigen is unknown. Base-call qualities are not available, and no considerably larger clone is one nucleotide away.

Including cysteine and phenylalanine, the CDR3 has 18 amino acids. Left in the record is the CDR3 DNA by itself, 54 bases read in frame from the first base. CDR1 SGHDN and CDR2 FVKESK are derived from the germline V gene. V and J lose 1 base and 3 bases, and a span of 19 bases separates them. The donors belonged to the validation cohort of 90 to 150 subjects, which was separate from the roughly 670-subject first cohort. The study at large found these results: All 120 or so repertoires were used to score co-occurrence in the validation cohort in a later analysis, because that analysis had no HLA typing for the cohort. In vitro tests confirmed that three of the cytomegalovirus-associated TCR beta chains recognize cytomegalovirus antigens. Of the cluster scores, about 94% were above 0 in a later analysis, which found that TCRs clustered in the first cohort also tended to co-occur in the 95 to 150 validation repertoires. The study gave a list of more than 150 TCR beta chains associated with cytomegalovirus. It was suggested by the authors that the approach could potentially be generalized to other disease states and immunological phenotypes. Cytomegalovirus status was reported to be diagnosed by the classifier with high specificity and sensitivity in both the original and validation cohorts. Most TCR sequences were seen in very few donors, while some public TCRs were found in many individuals.

This sequence uses TRBV14 and TRBJ2-1, and TRBD2 may be the D gene, going by 6 matching bases. Sequenced sample: PBMCs. The TCR sequence derives from a young man in good health and CMV-seronegative. The CDR3 loop reads CASSQAPTRLDNYNEQFF. The base sequence is TGTGCCAGCAGCCAAGCCCCCACTAGACTAGACAACTACAATGAGCAGTTCTTC.